A single sample gave rise to the 27 T cell receptor beta chains below, sequenced in a study of glioma-infiltrating T cells after dendritic cell vaccination (dated by TCRdb to the mid-2010s). The library came from the immunoSEQ multiplex PCR assay. In its TCRdb copy, this immuneACCESS table keeps in-frame sequences only and misses some clones. Where compared with another copy, unresolved V genes explain less than half of these, and the others have no known cause. The sample table records 93,000 or so clones; 80% to 90% of these occur just once. Jointly, the top ten make up about 12% of the sample. The specimen comprised blood, sampled before dendritic cell vaccination. These receptor sequences come from a human donor with glioblastoma.

V is TRBV10-2 and J is TRBJ1-6; D ambiguous. The ends were cut back, 7 bases at V and 8 bases at J, with 15 bases in the middle. The CDR3 length is 14 residues. Germline V lookup: CDR1 WSHSY, CDR2 SAAADI. The CDR3 loop is CASNFSGEDSPLHF. The CDR3 DNA is TGCGCCAGCAACTTTTCTGGAGAGGATTCACCCCTCCACTTT.

The V gene is TRBV2, the J gene TRBJ2-1; 9 bases match TRBD2. The germline CDR1 and CDR2 sequences are SNHLY and FYNNEI. V lost 6 bases and J lost 1; bases outside the gene matches: 10. This CDR3 has 17 amino acids. CDR3 sequence: CASSSRGGYSSYNEQFF. The CDR3 DNA is TGTGCCAGCAGCTCGCGGGGGGGTTATAGTTCCTACAATGAGCAGTTCTTC.

This clone was detected only a few times. V usage is TRBV19 and J usage is TRBJ1-2, with D perhaps matching TRBD1 (5 bases). CDR1 and CDR2 (germline): LNHDA, SQIVND (reference sequence). Trimming removed 11 bases from V and 3 bases from J, with 16 bases in between. This CDR3 is built from 13 residues. CDR3 in amino acids: CALSPGGDYGYTF. The CDR3 nucleotides read TGTGCCCTTTCGCCCGGGGGGGACTATGGCTACACCTTC.

The V call is TRBV30, the J call TRBJ1-3; D is possibly TRBD1 (5 bases). Trimming pared 3 bases from V and 7 bases from J, leaving 7 bases between. The V gene's germline CDR1 is GTSNPN and CDR2 SVGIG (reference sequence). This CDR3 spans 11 amino acids. CDR3 sequence: CAWSPGNTIYF. The CDR3, as DNA: TGTGCCTGGAGCCCAGGGAACACCATATATTTT.

The chain is built from TRBV7-2 and TRBJ2-7; TRBD1 matches at 8 bases. J lost 4 bases, V lost 5 bases, and 7 bases had no gene match. Germline CDR1 is SGHTA and CDR2 is FQGNSA. The CDR3 covers 14 residues. This CDR3 reads CASSETGALYEQYF. The CDR3 coding sequence is TGTGCCAGCAGCGAGACAGGGGCCCTTTACGAGCAGTACTTC.

The chain is built from TRBV5-1 and TRBJ1-5; D is unclear. The CDR3 is 14 amino acids. Germline V gives CDR1 SGHRS, CDR2 YFSETQ. Trimming left V 4 bases short and J 6 bases short, with 14 bases between. The CDR3 sequence: CASSLDPAGQPQHF. CDR3 DNA: TGCGCCAGCAGCCTAGACCCAGCCGGTCAGCCCCAGCATTTT. Supplemented by reference TRBV5-1 and TRBJ1-5, the full variable domain reads KAGVTQTPRYLIKTRGQQVTLSCSPISGHRSVSWYQQTPGQGLQFLFEYFSETQRNKGNFPGRFSGRQFSNSRSEMNVSTLELGDSALYLCASSLDPAGQPQHFGDGTRLSIL.

V usage is TRBV7-9 and J usage is TRBJ1-2; D might be TRBD1 (6 bases). Germline-derived CDR1 and CDR2 are SEHNR and FQNEAQ (reference sequence). The length of the CDR3 is 14 residues. Trimming took 3 bases from V and 8 from J, leaving 16 bases between them. The CDR3, as DNA: TGTGCCAGCAGCTTTGGCAGGGGCCGGGCGGGCTACACCTTC. Translating gives CASSFGRGRAGYTF.

The chain has TRBV21-1 and TRBJ1-1; TRBD1, the D gene given by the table, was not confirmed from the DNA. TRBV21-1 is reported as a pseudogene. The CDR3 sequence is 15 residues long. The DNA of the CDR3 is TGTGCCAGCAGCAAAGCGTACAGGGGGCAAACTGAAGCTTTCTTT. Its protein is CASSKAYRGQTEAFF.

The CDR3, as DNA: TGTGCCAGCAGCGAACTAGCGGGGGCTCTCGAGCAGTACTTC. Protein sequence: CASSELAGALEQYF. The chain recombines TRBV11-2 with TRBJ2-7, with TRBD2 identical over 11 bases. The CDR3 sequence is 14 residues long. Trimming cost V 5 bases and J 6 bases; bases outside gene matches: 6. Germline V gene data show CDR1 as SGHAT and CDR2 as FQNNGV.

This clone appeared a single time. The chain has TRBV9 and TRBJ2-3, with 7 bases lining up with TRBD2. CDR1 is SGDLS, CDR2 YYNGEE, per germline. With 1 base clipped from V and 3 bases from J, the junction kept 11 bases outside the gene matches. The CDR3 is made up of 17 amino acids. CDR3 sequence reads: CASSVSVMGGGTDTQYF. CDR3 sequence (DNA): TGTGCCAGCAGCGTAAGCGTGATGGGGGGGGGAACAGATACGCAGTATTTT.

There are a few counts of this clone. The genes are TRBV5-4 and TRBJ1-2; no clear D. This CDR3 has 13 amino acids. Germline-derived CDR1 and CDR2 are SGHNT and YYREEE (reference sequence). V gave up 0 bases and J gave up 4 bases, with 7 bases separating them. CDR3 sequence: CASSLGGSYGYTF. The DNA for the CDR3 is TGTGCCAGCAGCTTGGGAGGGAGCTATGGCTACACCTTC.

The V and J genes are TRBV6-5 and TRBJ2-7; no clear D. There are 14 residues in the CDR3. Between the trimmed V and J ends, which lost 6 bases and 3 bases, there was a span of 15 bases. Germline V gene sequence: CDR1 MNHEY, CDR2 SVGAGI. The CDR3 sequence is CASSHRGRSYEQYF. The CDR3 DNA reads as TGTGCCAGCAGCCACCGAGGCAGAAGCTACGAGCAGTACTTC.

This clone occurred a few times. The V gene is TRBV6-5, the J gene TRBJ2-7; the match to TRBD1 covers 8 bases. The V gene end was trimmed by 0 bases and the J gene end by 4 bases; junction bases not matched to a gene: 5. The CDR3 extends over 15 amino acids. Germline V CDR1 and CDR2: MNHEY, SVGAGI. The CDR3 loop is CASSYSTGAPYEQYF. The DNA of the CDR3 is TGTGCCAGCAGTTACTCGACAGGGGCCCCTTACGAGCAGTACTTC.

This sequence joins TRBV5-1 and TRBJ2-5, with 10 bases identical to TRBD1. CDR1 and CDR2 (germline): SGHRS, YFSETQ. The CDR3 spans 14 residues. Trimming cost V 1 base and J 6 bases; bases outside gene matches: 3. CDR3 residues: CASSLRTGGQTQYF. The CDR3 DNA is TGCGCCAGCAGCTTGCGGACAGGGGGTCAGACCCAGTACTTC.

The chain recombines TRBV19 with TRBJ1-1, with D perhaps TRBD1 (5 bases). Germline V gene sequence: CDR1 LNHDA, CDR2 SQIVND (reference sequence). Trimming removed 3 bases from V and 10 bases from J, with 18 bases in between. There are 14 residues in the CDR3. CDR3: CASSIEQAAFPAFF. The CDR3 DNA is TGTGCCAGTAGTATCGAACAGGCAGCTTTTCCAGCTTTCTTT.

This chain links TRBV5-4 with TRBJ2-1, with TRBD1 as a possible D gene (6 bases). The V gene lost 0 bases and the J gene lost 7 bases, with 14 bases spanning the gap. CDR1 is SGHNT and CDR2 is YYREEE in the germline V gene (reference sequence). This CDR3 spans 15 amino acids. The CDR3 loop reads CASSLGGQSGNEQFF. In DNA, the CDR3 is TGTGCCAGCAGCTTGGGGGGGCAGAGTGGGAATGAGCAGTTCTTC.

The chain couples TRBV30 to TRBJ2-5, with 9 positions matching TRBD2. Losses at the gene ends were 4 bases for V and 7 bases for J; bases not matched to a gene: 16. The CDR3 is 16 residues long. Germline values: CDR1 GTSNPN, CDR2 SVGIG (reference sequence). CDR3 region: CAWTHQGRGGPGTQYF. The CDR3, as DNA: TGTGCCTGGACCCACCAAGGGCGGGGGGGCCCAGGGACCCAGTACTTC.

The chain combines TRBV30 with TRBJ1-6; no reliable D call. In germline, CDR1 is GTSNPN, CDR2 SVGIG (reference sequence). V dropped 3 bases and J dropped 4 bases, with 10 bases sitting between them. The CDR3 spans 14 residues. This CDR3 reads CAWRLAFYNSPLHF. DNA for the CDR3: TGTGCCTGGAGGCTGGCCTTTTATAATTCACCCCTCCACTTT.

The chain couples TRBV7-2 to TRBJ2-7, with TRBD2 identical over 13 bases. Germline V gene sequence: CDR1 SGHTA, CDR2 FQGNSA. There are 15 residues in the CDR3. The junction had 6 bases not matched to a gene; V was cut back by 5 bases and J by 5 bases. The CDR3 DNA reads TGTGCCAGCAGCCCAATCGGGACTAGCGGGGACGAGCAGTACTTC. Translated: CASSPIGTSGDEQYF. The whole variable domain, remainder taken from reference TRBV7-2 and TRBJ2-7, is GAGVSQSPSNKVTEKGKDVELRCDPISGHTALYWYRQSLGQGLEFLIYFQGNSAPDKSGLPSDRFSAERTGGSVSTLTIQRTQQEDSAVYLCASSPIGTSGDEQYFGPGTRLTVT.

The chain couples TRBV19 to TRBJ1-1, with D perhaps TRBD1 (5 bases). Germline CDR1 reads LNHDA; CDR2 reads SQIVND (reference sequence). The CDR3 runs 14 residues. Trimming cost V 3 bases and J 4 bases, with 12 bases left between them. As DNA, the CDR3 is TGTGCCAGTAGTATGGGCAGGGCTTCCACTGAAGCTTTCTTT. Translation: CASSMGRASTEAFF. The full variable domain, completed using reference TRBV19 and TRBJ1-1, is DGGITQSPKYLFRKEGQNVTLSCEQNLNHDAMYWYRQDPGQGLRLIYYSQIVNDFQKGDIAEGYSVSREKKESFPLTVTSAQKNPTAFYLCASSMGRASTEAFFGQGTRLTVV.

This chain joins TRBV29-1 and TRBJ1-2; 8 bases align to TRBD1. The germline V gene has CDR1 SQVTM and CDR2 ANQGSEA. Trimming removed 3 bases from V and 3 bases from J; junction bases left unmatched: 3. The CDR3 runs 13 residues. The CDR3 DNA follows: TGCAGCGTTGAGGCGACAGGGGACTATGGCTACACCTTC. Translating it yields CSVEATGDYGYTF.

The J gene is TRBJ1-1, the V gene TRBV7-9, with D hard to call. CDR1 is SEHNR and CDR2 is FQNEAQ in the germline V gene (reference sequence). This CDR3 has 14 residues. Trimming left V 2 bases short and J 4 bases short, with 11 bases between. CDR3 bases: TGTGCCAGCAGCTTAACGATAGGGAGCACTGAAGCTTTCTTT. Translation: CASSLTIGSTEAFF.

The J gene is TRBJ1-5, the V gene TRBV5-6; D remains unclear. Germline assignment: CDR1 SGHDT and CDR2 YYEEEE. There are 13 residues in the CDR3. Trimming removed 1 base at V and 6 bases at J, with 8 bases between. The CDR3, as DNA: TGTGCCAGCAGCTTGCTTCCGGGTCAGCCCCAGCATTTT. It translates to CASSLLPGQPQHF. Looking up the rest from reference TRBV5-6 and TRBJ1-5 gives the full variable domain: DAGVTQSPTHLIKTRGQQVTLRCSPKSGHDTVSWYQQALGQGPQFIFQYYEEEERQRGNFPDRFSGHQFPNYSSELNVNALLLGDSALYLCASSLLPGQPQHFGDGTRLSIL.

The chain couples TRBV7-8 to TRBJ2-7; tentative D call: TRBD2 (6 bases). V was trimmed by 0 bases and J by 2 bases, leaving 11 bases between them. This CDR3 has 15 residues. CDR1 SGHVS and CDR2 FQNEAQ come from the germline V gene. Written as DNA, the CDR3 is TGTGCCAGCAGCTTAGCCAGGTGGGGGGCCTACGAGCAGTACTTC. It translates to CASSLARWGAYEQYF.

The chain is built from TRBV7-9 and TRBJ1-2; 8 nucleotides agree with TRBD1. Germline CDR1 SEHNR, CDR2 FQNEAQ (reference sequence). Losses at the gene ends were 5 bases for V and 2 bases for J; bases not matched to a gene: 10. The CDR3 extends over 16 amino acids. In nucleotides, the CDR3 is TGTGCCAGCAGCCGTAATGCAGGGGGCGCAAACTATGGCTACACCTTC. Its translation is CASSRNAGGANYGYTF.

This chain uses TRBV4-2 with TRBJ1-2, with 7 bases matching TRBD1. V dropped 4 bases and J dropped 8; count of bases not matched to a gene: 10. The germline V gene encodes CDR1 LGHNA and CDR2 YNFKEQ. CDR3 length: 14 residues. This CDR3 reads CASSPDRVTHGYTF. The CDR3 nucleotides read TGTGCCAGCAGCCCCGACAGGGTAACGCACGGCTACACCTTC.

The chain couples TRBV6-5 to TRBJ1-2; the D is unclear. The CDR3 loop spans 14 amino acids. CDR1 is MNHEY, CDR2 SVGAGI, per germline. Trimming shortened V by 6 bases and J by 3 bases, and 14 bases separated the two germline ends. CDR3 sequence: CASRPPGEYYGYTF. DNA of the CDR3: TGTGCCAGCAGACCACCCGGGGAATACTATGGCTACACCTTC.